Only one count was recorded for the clone carrying this T cell receptor (beta chain). The source of the sample is a study of blood T cell repertoires in COVID-19. Study-level background: Sources were T cells, B-cell-depleted T cells, or PBMCs; the material itself was cDNA or gDNA.

Per the authors' pipeline: Amplification from reference gene primers served as the basis for estimated nucleated cell counts. The assay was immunoSEQ multiplex PCR, and TCRdb's table has in-frame clones only and misses some. D and trimming were read from the DNA, whereas the V and J calls and clone size are those reported in that table. The table shows hundreds of thousands of clones, with nearly 90% occurring only once. This TCR was recovered from a woman younger than 45 with acute or convalescent COVID-19. The sample taken for sequencing was peripheral blood.

This CDR3 reads CATSDLFSGSQETQYF. The CDR3 region has the DNA TGTGCCACCAGTGATTTGTTCTCGGGGAGCCAAGAGACCCAGTACTTC. V gene TRBV24-1 combines with J gene TRBJ2-5, with D perhaps TRBD2 (5 bases). Deletions cut 0 bases from V and 1 base from J, with 11 bases between. From germline, CDR1 is KGHDR and CDR2 SFDVKD. This CDR3 comprises 16 residues.